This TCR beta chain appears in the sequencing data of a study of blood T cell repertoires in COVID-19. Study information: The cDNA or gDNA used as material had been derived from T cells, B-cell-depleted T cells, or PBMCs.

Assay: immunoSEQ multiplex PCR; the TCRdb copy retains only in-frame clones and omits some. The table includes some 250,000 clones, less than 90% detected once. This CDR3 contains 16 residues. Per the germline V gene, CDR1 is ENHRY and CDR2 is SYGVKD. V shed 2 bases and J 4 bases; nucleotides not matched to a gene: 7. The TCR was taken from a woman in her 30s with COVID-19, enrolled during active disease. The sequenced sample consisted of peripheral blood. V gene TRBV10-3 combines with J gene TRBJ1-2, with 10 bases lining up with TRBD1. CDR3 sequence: CAISEQTGGRGYGYTF. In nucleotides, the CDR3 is TGTGCCATCAGTGAGCAGACAGGGGGCAGAGGCTATGGCTACACCTTC.